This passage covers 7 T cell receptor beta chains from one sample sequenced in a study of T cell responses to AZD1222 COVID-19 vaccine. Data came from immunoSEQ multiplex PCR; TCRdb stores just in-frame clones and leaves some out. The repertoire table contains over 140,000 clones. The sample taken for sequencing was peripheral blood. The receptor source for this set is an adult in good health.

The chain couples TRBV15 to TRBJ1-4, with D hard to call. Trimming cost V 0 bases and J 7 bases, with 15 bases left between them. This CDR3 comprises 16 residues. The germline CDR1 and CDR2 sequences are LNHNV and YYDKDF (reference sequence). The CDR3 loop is CATSRDTGLVREKLFF. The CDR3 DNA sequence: TGTGCCACCAGCAGAGATACGGGGTTGGTGCGTGAAAAACTGTTTTTT.

CDR3 coding DNA: TGTGCCAGTACCCCGACAGGCTCCGATGAAAAACTGTTTTTT. Protein sequence: CASTPTGSDEKLFF. The rearrangement joins TRBV19 to TRBJ1-4; D is perhaps TRBD1 (6 bases). Germline CDR1 is LNHDA and CDR2 is SQIVND (reference sequence). V lost 7 bases, J lost 6 bases, and 15 bases lay in between. CDR3 length equals 14 residues.

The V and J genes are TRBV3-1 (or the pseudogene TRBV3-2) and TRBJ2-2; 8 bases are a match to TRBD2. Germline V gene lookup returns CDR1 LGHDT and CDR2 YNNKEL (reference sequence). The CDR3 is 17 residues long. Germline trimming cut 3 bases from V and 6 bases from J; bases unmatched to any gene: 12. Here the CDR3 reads CASSQRRTSTVPGELFF. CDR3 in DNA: TGTGCCAGCAGCCAGAGACGGACTAGCACGGTTCCCGGGGAGCTGTTTTTT.

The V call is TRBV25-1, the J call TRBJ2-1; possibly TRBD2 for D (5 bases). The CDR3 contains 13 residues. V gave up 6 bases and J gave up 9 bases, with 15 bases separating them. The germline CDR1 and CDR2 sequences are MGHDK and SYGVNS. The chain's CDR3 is CASSSPTGSEQFF. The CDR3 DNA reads TGTGCCAGCAGCTCCCCCACGGGAAGTGAGCAGTTCTTC. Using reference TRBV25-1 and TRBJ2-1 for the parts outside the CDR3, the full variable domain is EADIYQTPRYLVIGTGKKITLECSQTMGHDKMYWYQQDPGMELHLIHYSYGVNSTEKGDLSSESTVSRIRTEHFPLTLESARPSHTSQYLCASSSPTGSEQFFGPGTRLTVL.

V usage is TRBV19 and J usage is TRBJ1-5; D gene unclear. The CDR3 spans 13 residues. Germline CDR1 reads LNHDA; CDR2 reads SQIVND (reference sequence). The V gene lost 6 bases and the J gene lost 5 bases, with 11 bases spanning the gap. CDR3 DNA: TGTGCCAGTAGAGGCAGTACAGATCAGCCCCAGCATTTT. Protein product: CASRGSTDQPQHF. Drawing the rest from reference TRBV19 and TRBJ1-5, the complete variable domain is DGGITQSPKYLFRKEGQNVTLSCEQNLNHDAMYWYRQDPGQGLRLIYYSQIVNDFQKGDIAEGYSVSREKKESFPLTVTSAQKNPTAFYLCASRGSTDQPQHFGDGTRLSIL.

Written as DNA, the CDR3 is TGTGCCTGGAGTTTGGGGGTCCTAAATCAGCCCCAGCATTTT. The encoded protein is CAWSLGVLNQPQHF. V usage is TRBV30 and J usage is TRBJ1-5, with D perhaps matching TRBD1 (5 bases). In germline, CDR1 is GTSNPN, CDR2 SVGIG (reference sequence). This CDR3 contains 14 residues. The germline V and J ends were trimmed by 2 bases and 4 bases, with 12 bases remaining between them.

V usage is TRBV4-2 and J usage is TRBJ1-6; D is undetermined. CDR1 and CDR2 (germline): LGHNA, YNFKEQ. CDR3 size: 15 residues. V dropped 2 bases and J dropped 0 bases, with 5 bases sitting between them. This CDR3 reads CASSQPGSYNSPLHF. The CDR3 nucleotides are TGTGCCAGCAGCCAACCCGGCTCCTATAATTCACCCCTCCACTTT.